This T cell receptor beta chain was obtained from a study of blood T cells in healthy people across ages. This clonotype was seen only a few times. As yet, its antigen is unknown. Donors were healthy Caucasian individuals from Russia aged about 6 to 90. The CDR3 extends over 14 amino acids. Deletions cut 1 base from V and 4 bases from J, with 11 bases between. Per germline, CDR1 SGHRS and CDR2 YFSETQ. Regarding the study as a whole: Naive T cell percentage and TCR beta diversity correlated strongly. Long-lived donors exceeded aged donors in naive CD4+ cells and diversity. The authors considered diversity estimates from one million T cells to be underestimates.

PCR was performed a second time for about 7 to 12 cycles using a sample-barcoded 5' primer and a J-beta primer mix. TCRdb passed the 5' RACE reads through MiXCR, listing each CDR3 protein once. The sample contains approximately 800,000 distinct CDR3 sequences, 58% of which appear only once. V gene TRBV5-1 combines with J gene TRBJ1-2; D possibly corresponds to TRBD1 (6 bases). Material: blood. The TCR comes from a man aged 25-40 years in good health. The CDR3 DNA sequence: TGCGCCAGCAGCTTGATGGGGGGCTCCTATGGCTACACCTTC. This encodes CASSLMGGSYGYTF.